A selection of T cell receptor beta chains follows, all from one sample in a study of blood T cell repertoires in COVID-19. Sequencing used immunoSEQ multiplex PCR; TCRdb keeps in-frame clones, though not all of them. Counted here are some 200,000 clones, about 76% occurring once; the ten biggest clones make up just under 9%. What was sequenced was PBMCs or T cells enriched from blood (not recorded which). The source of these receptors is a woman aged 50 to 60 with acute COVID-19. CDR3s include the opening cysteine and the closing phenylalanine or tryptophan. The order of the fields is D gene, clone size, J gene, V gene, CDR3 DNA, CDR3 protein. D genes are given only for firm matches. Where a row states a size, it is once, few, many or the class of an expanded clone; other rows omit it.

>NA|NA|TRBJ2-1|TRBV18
TGTGCCAGCTCACCGCAGGACCAGGGTAATGAGCAGTTCTTC
CASSPQDQGNEQFF
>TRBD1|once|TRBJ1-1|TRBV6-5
TGTGCCAGCAGTCGGGACAGTATAAACACTGAAGCTTTCTTT
CASSRDSINTEAFF
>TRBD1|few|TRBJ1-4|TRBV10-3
TGTGCCATCAGGGGGACAGCAAATGAAAAACTGTTTTTT
CAIRGTANEKLFF
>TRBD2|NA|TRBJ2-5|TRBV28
TGTGCCAGCAGTTTTCCTAGCGGGGGGTCAAGAAGGGAGACCCAGTACTTC
CASSFPSGGSRRETQYF
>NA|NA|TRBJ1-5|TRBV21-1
TGTGCCAGCAGCCCACCTGGGACAGGGGGGTCGAATCAGCCCCAGCATTTT
CASSPPGTGGSNQPQHF
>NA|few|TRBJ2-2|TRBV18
TGTGCCAGCTCGCGGGAACTAACTGGGGAGCTGTTTTTT
CASSRELTGELFF
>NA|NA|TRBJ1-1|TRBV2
TGTGCCAGCAGTGAAGTGAGGTCTGAAGCTTTCTTT
CASSEVRSEAFF
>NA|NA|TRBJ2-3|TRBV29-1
TGCAGCGTAAGACAGAAAATCACAGATACGCAGTATTTT
CSVRQKITDTQYF
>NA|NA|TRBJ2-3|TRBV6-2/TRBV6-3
TGTGCCAGCAGCCGCTACAGTACTAGCACAGATACGCAGTATTTT
CASSRYSTSTDTQYF
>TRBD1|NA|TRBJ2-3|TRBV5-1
TGCGCCAGCAGCTTAGGGTGGACAGGGGAGACAGATACGCAGTATTTT
CASSLGWTGETDTQYF
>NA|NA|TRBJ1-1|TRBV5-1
TGCGCCAGCAGTGGAGGAGGGGCCACTGAAGCTTTCTTT
CASSGGGATEAFF
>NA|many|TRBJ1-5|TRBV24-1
TGTGCCACCACATCAGGGTTAGCCAATCAGCCCCAGCATTTT
CATTSGLANQPQHF
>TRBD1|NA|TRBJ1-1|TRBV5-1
TGCGCCAGCAGCGACCAGGGGGCCAACACTGAAGCTTTCTTT
CASSDQGANTEAFF
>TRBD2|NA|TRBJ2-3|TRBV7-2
TGTGCCAGCAGCTCTAGCGGGCAGAGGACAGATACGCAGTATTTT
CASSSSGQRTDTQYF
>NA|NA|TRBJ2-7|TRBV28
TGTGCCAGCAGTTTATTGAGTACGGGTAGCGAGCAGTACTTC
CASSLLSTGSEQYF
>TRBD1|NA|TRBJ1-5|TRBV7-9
TGTGCCAGCAGCCAGGGGGGATTTGGCCAGCCCCAGCATTTT
CASSQGGFGQPQHF
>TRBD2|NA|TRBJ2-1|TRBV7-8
TGTGCCAGCAGCCGGCCCCCCCGCGGGGGGGACAATGAGCAGTTCTTC
CASSRPPRGGDNEQFF
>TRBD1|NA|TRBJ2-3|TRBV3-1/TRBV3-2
TGTGCCAGCAGCCAGACAGGGGTTACGCAGTATTTT
CASSQTGVTQYF
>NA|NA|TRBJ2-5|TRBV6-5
TGTGCCAGCAGGGACCTTTGGCAGGGACAAGAGACCCAGTACTTC
CASRDLWQGQETQYF
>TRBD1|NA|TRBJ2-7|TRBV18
TGTGCCAGCTCACCATCCCAGGGGGCGGGTTACGAGCAGTACTTC
CASSPSQGAGYEQYF
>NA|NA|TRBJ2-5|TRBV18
TGTGCCAGCTCACCACGGGCCCCTGTTGGGTACCAAGAGACCCAGTACTTC
CASSPRAPVGYQETQYF
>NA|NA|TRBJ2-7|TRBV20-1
TGCAGTGCTTCCTCGTCCCTGGAGCAGTACTTC
CSASSSLEQYF
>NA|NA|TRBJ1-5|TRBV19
TGTGCCAGTAGTCTTTACAGTAGCAATCAGCCCCAGCATTTT
CASSLYSSNQPQHF
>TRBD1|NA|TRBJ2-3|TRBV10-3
TGTGCCATCAGCCCCGGACAGGGAACAGATACGCAGTATTTT
CAISPGQGTDTQYF
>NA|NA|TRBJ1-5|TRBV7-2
TGTGCCAGCAGCTTAGGGGGACAAGGGCAGCATTTT
CASSLGGQGQHF
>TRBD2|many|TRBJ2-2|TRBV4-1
TGCGCCAGCAGCCAAAGGACTAGCGGGGTTGCCACCGGGGAGCTGTTTTTT
CASSQRTSGVATGELFF
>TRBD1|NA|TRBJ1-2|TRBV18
TGTGCCAGCTCACCCCTAGGACAGGATGGCTACACCTTC
CASSPLGQDGYTF
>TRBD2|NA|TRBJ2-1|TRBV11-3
TGTGCCAGCAGCTTAGAAGGACTAGCGGCGGGCAATGAGCAGTTCTTC
CASSLEGLAAGNEQFF
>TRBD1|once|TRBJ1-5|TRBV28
TGTGCCAGCAACACCCTCCCAGCCAGGGGGCGGGGGAATCAGCCCCAGCATTTT
CASNTLPARGRGNQPQHF
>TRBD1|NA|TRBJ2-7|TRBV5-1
TGCGCCAGTACCTCGGGGGACAGGAGCTCCTACGAGCAGTACTTC
CASTSGDRSSYEQYF
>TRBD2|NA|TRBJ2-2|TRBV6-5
TGTGCCAGCAATAGCGGGAGCGGAGGCACCGGGGAGCTGTTTTTT
CASNSGSGGTGELFF
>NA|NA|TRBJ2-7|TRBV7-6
TGTGCCAGCAGCCTTAGCGGAAACTACGAGCAGTACTTC
CASSLSGNYEQYF
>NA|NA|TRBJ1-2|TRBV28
TGTGCCAGCACCCCGCCGGTGGGGGCGCTCGGCTACACCTTC
CASTPPVGALGYTF
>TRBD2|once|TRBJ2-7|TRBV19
TGTGCCAGTAGTAGAGCGGGAGACCTCTCCTACGAGCAGTACTTC
CASSRAGDLSYEQYF
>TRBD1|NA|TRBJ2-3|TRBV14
TGTGCCAGCAGGGGACAGGGGAGCACAGATACGCAGTATTTT
CASRGQGSTDTQYF
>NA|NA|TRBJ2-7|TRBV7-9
TGTGCCAGCAGCACCAGGGCTTGGAAGCAGTACTTC
CASSTRAWKQYF
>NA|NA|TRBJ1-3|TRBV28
TGTGCCAGCAGTTTTTACAGCTCTGGAAACACCATATATTTT
CASSFYSSGNTIYF
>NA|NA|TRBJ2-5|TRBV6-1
TGTGCCAGCAGTGAAGTTGGCGGGTTGTCCCAGTACTTC
CASSEVGGLSQYF
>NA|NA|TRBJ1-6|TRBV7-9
TGTGCCAGCAGCCAAAGCGGGAGCTCCTATAATTCACCCCTCCACTTT
CASSQSGSSYNSPLHF
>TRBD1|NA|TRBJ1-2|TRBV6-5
TGTGCCAGCAGCCCCGGACAGGGTTTTTATGGCTACACCTTC
CASSPGQGFYGYTF
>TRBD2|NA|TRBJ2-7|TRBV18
TGTGCCAGCTCCCCCGGGGGGGGCAGATCCGAGCAGTACTTC
CASSPGGGRSEQYF
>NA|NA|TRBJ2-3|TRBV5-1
TGCGCCAGCAGCCCAAGGAGGTTTACGGGGGAGGCGATGATGGGCACAGATACGCAGTATTTT
CASSPRRFTGEAMMGTDTQYF
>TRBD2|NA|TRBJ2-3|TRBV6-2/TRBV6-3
TGTGCCAGCAGTTACTCCGCCCTACTAGCGGGGGGGGCAGATACGCAGTATTTT
CASSYSALLAGGADTQYF
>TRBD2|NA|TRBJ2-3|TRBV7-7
TGTGCCAGCAGCTTGGGCGGGAGGGCCTTAGATACGCAGTATTTT
CASSLGGRALDTQYF
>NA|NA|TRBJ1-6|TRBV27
TGTGCCAGCAGTTTGGGGGCAGCACCCCTCCACTTT
CASSLGAAPLHF
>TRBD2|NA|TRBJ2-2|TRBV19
TGTGCCAGTAGTATAGATTCATGGGGAGGGACCAACACCGGGGAGCTGTTTTTT
CASSIDSWGGTNTGELFF
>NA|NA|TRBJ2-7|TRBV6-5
TGTGCCAGCAGCGTGGCGGCTCGGGGCTCCTACGAGCAGTACTTC
CASSVAARGSYEQYF
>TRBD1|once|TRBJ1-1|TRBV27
TGTGCCAGCAGTCTAACGGGACAGCTGAACACTGAAGCTTTCTTT
CASSLTGQLNTEAFF
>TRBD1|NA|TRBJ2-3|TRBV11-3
TGTGCCAGCAGCCCCCGGGACAGGGGAGATACGCAGTATTTT
CASSPRDRGDTQYF
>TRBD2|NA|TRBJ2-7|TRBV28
TGTGCCAGCAGTCGGGGGGGCGGGAGAATCTACGAGCAGTACTTC
CASSRGGGRIYEQYF
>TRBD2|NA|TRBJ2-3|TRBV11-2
TGTGCCAGCAGCTTAGCGGGAGCGGGAACAGATACGCAGTATTTT
CASSLAGAGTDTQYF
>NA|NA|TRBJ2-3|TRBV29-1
TGCAGCGTTGAAGGGGAGGTTAGCGAGGGCACAGATACGCAGTATTTT
CSVEGEVSEGTDTQYF
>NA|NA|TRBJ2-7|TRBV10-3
TGTGCCATCAGTGTACGAGAGTCTTCCTACGAGCAGTACTTC
CAISVRESSYEQYF
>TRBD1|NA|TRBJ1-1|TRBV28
TGTGCCAGCAGTTTTTGGGGGACAGGTTTGAACACTGAAGCTTTCTTT
CASSFWGTGLNTEAFF
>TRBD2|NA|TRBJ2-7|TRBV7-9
TGTGCCAGCAGCTTGGGACTAGTCTATAGCTCCTACGAGCAGTACTTC
CASSLGLVYSSYEQYF